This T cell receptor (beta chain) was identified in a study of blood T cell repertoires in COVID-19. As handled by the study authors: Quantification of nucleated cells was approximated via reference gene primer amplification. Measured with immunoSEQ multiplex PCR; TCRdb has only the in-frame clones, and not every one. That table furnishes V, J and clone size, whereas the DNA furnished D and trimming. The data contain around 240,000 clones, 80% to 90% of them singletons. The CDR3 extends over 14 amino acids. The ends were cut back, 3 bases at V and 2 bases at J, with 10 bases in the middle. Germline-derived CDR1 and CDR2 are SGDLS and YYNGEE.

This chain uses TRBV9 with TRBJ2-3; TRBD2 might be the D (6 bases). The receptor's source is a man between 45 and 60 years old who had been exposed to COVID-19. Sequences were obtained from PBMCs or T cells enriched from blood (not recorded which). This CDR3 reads CASSDRDFTDTQYF. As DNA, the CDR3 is TGTGCCAGCAGCGACCGGGACTTCACAGATACGCAGTATTTT.